This TCR beta chain was captured by sequencing in a study of T cell clonality in common variable immunodeficiency. Equal genomic DNA amounts from CVID and control samples were sequenced. Using immunoSEQ multiplex PCR, the repertoire was profiled, and TCRdb retains in-frame clones only, with some absent. The sample presents 25,000 to 35,000 clones, none singletons. Germline lookup yields CDR1 KGHSH and CDR2 LQKENI. The CDR3 runs 19 residues. The trim removed 2 bases at V and 3 bases at J, leaving 11 bases unmatched. This clone was counted ten times or more. The antigen is unknown. The CDR3 is cut off 3 residues early in the read; its end comes from the germline J gene. General observations from the study: Compared with healthy controls, CVID subjects showed increased TCRbeta clonality, mostly in about a third. Links between repertoire features and CVID complications were heterogeneity-limited. Fewer TCRbeta clones were shared among CVID subjects than controls.

The specimen was peripheral blood mononuclear cells. The chain is built from TRBV18 and TRBJ2-2, with 11 bases fitting TRBD2. This receptor was obtained from a person aged 18 to 75 in good health. The CDR3 reads CASSPRIVLAGADTGELFF. CDR3 bases read: TGTGCCAGCTCACCAAGGATAGTACTAGCGGGGGCCGACACCGGGGAG.